These T cell receptor beta chains were read from a single sample in a study of blood T cell repertoires in COVID-19. Clones were sequenced by immunoSEQ multiplex PCR, and TCRdb holds only the in-frame ones, with some missing. The sample lists more than 200,000 clones, over 75% occurring once. Sequencing input: PBMCs or T cells enriched from blood (not recorded which). The receptor source for this set is a man aged 25-45 years in a cohort exposed to, infected with or recovered from COVID-19 (not recorded which). Each CDR3 is given with its conserved first and last residue. Fields, in order: CDR3 protein, CDR3 DNA, D gene, V gene, J gene. The D gene is left open where the match is weak.

CDR3aa: CASSQNLDRGSGNTIYF
CDR3nt: TGTGCCAGCAGCCAGAACCTAGACAGGGGCTCTGGAAACACCATATATTTT
d_gene: TRBD1
v_gene: TRBV3-1/TRBV3-2
j_gene: TRBJ1-3

CDR3aa: CASSQEGSGWNTEAFF
CDR3nt: TGCGCCAGCAGCCAAGAAGGTTCCGGGTGGAACACTGAAGCTTTCTTT
d_gene: NA
v_gene: TRBV4-1
j_gene: TRBJ1-1

CDR3aa: CASSHGGTADTQYF
CDR3nt: TGCGCCAGCAGCCACGGAGGGACCGCAGATACGCAGTATTTT
d_gene: NA
v_gene: TRBV4-1
j_gene: TRBJ2-3

CDR3aa: CAISELVGTGTDTQYF
CDR3nt: TGTGCCATCAGTGAGCTTGTAGGGACAGGGACAGATACGCAGTATTTT
d_gene: TRBD1
v_gene: TRBV10-3
j_gene: TRBJ2-3

CDR3aa: CASSYRAGGYEQFF
CDR3nt: TGTGCCAGCAGTTACAGGGCAGGGGGCTATGAGCAGTTCTTC
d_gene: TRBD1
v_gene: TRBV6-5
j_gene: TRBJ2-1

CDR3aa: CASSLGRDYAYNEQFF
CDR3nt: TGTGCCAGCAGCTTAGGCCGGGACTACGCCTACAATGAGCAGTTCTTC
d_gene: TRBD2
v_gene: TRBV7-8
j_gene: TRBJ2-1

CDR3aa: CASSEFLGGLAATGDYEQYF
CDR3nt: TGTGCCAGCAGTGAATTTTTGGGGGGCCTAGCGGCTACCGGGGACTACGAGCAGTACTTC
d_gene: NA
v_gene: TRBV6-1
j_gene: TRBJ2-7

CDR3aa: CASSQDARGNEKLFF
CDR3nt: TGCGCCAGCAGCCAAGACGCCCGGGGGAATGAAAAACTGTTTTTT
d_gene: NA
v_gene: TRBV4-3
j_gene: TRBJ1-4

CDR3aa: CASSRGLQQGLAEAFF
CDR3nt: TGTGCCAGTAGTAGAGGGCTCCAACAGGGGCTGGCTGAAGCTTTCTTT
d_gene: TRBD1
v_gene: TRBV19
j_gene: TRBJ1-1

CDR3aa: CASSMGLAATDTQYF
CDR3nt: TGTGCCAGTAGTATGGGACTAGCGGCCACAGATACGCAGTATTTT
d_gene: TRBD2
v_gene: TRBV19
j_gene: TRBJ2-3

CDR3aa: CASSLGAGLQPQHF
CDR3nt: TGCGCCAGCAGCTTGGGGGCAGGGTTACAGCCCCAGCATTTT
d_gene: NA
v_gene: TRBV5-1
j_gene: TRBJ1-5

CDR3aa: CASSLVGQGYEQYF
CDR3nt: TGCGCCAGCAGCTTGGTCGGACAGGGGTACGAGCAGTACTTC
d_gene: TRBD1
v_gene: TRBV5-1
j_gene: TRBJ2-7

CDR3aa: CASTPGSRAQHF
CDR3nt: TGTGCCAGCACCCCGGGGTCAAGGGCCCAGCATTTT
d_gene: NA
v_gene: TRBV28
j_gene: TRBJ1-5

CDR3aa: CASSLEGHPNEQYF
CDR3nt: TGCGCCAGCAGCTTGGAGGGACACCCTAACGAGCAGTACTTC
d_gene: NA
v_gene: TRBV5-1
j_gene: TRBJ2-7

CDR3aa: CASRTLGGTGLSGELFF
CDR3nt: TGTGCCAGCAGAACGCTGGGAGGGACAGGGCTCTCCGGGGAGCTGTTTTTT
d_gene: TRBD1
v_gene: TRBV7-9
j_gene: TRBJ2-2

CDR3aa: CASEGDGAGELFF
CDR3nt: TGCGCCAGCGAGGGGGATGGTGCCGGGGAGCTGTTTTTT
d_gene: NA
v_gene: TRBV5-1
j_gene: TRBJ2-2

CDR3aa: CAISESSVTNQPQHF
CDR3nt: TGTGCCATCAGTGAGTCTAGTGTCACTAATCAGCCCCAGCATTTT
d_gene: NA
v_gene: TRBV10-3
j_gene: TRBJ1-5

CDR3aa: CASSYGTGVNYGYTF
CDR3nt: TGTGCCAGCAGTTACGGGACAGGGGTAAACTATGGCTACACCTTC
d_gene: TRBD1
v_gene: TRBV6-2/TRBV6-3
j_gene: TRBJ1-2